Below, one T cell receptor (beta chain) is given with its context. TCRdb re-called the RT-PCR reads through MiXCR, storing one row per CDR3 protein. The data show 550,000 to 750,000 distinct CDR3 sequences, 13% to 15% seen once. The ends were cut back, 4 bases at V and 4 bases at J, with 13 bases in the middle. This CDR3 is 13 amino acids long. CDR1 and CDR2 from the germline V gene are DFQATT and SNEGSKA (reference sequence). Material: memory CD4+ T cells from blood. This clonotype was obtained from a female donor in good health, serving as a healthy control. The chain carries TRBV20-1 and TRBJ2-5; perhaps TRBD2 as D (6 bases). CDR3 DNA: TGCAGTGCTATTATCCGGAGGGGAGAGACCCAGTACTTC. Its protein product is CSAIIRRGETQYF.